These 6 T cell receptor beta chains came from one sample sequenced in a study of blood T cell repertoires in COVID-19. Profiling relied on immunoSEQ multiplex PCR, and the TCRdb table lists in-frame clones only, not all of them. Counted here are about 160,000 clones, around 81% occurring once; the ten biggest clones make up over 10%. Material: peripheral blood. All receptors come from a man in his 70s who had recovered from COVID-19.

The CDR3 sequence is CASRGQGARYGYTF. The CDR3 DNA reads as TGTGCCAGCCGGGGACAGGGGGCTCGGTATGGCTACACCTTC. The chain is built from TRBV27 and TRBJ1-2; 12 bases match TRBD1. The V gene end was trimmed by 8 bases and the J gene end by 5 bases; junction bases not matched to a gene: 6. CDR3 size: 14 residues. CDR1 and CDR2 (germline): MNHEY, SMNVEV (reference sequence).

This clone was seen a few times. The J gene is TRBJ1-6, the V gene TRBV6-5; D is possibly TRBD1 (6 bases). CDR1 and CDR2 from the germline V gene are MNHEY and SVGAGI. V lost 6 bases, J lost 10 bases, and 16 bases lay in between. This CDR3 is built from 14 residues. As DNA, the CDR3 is TGTGCCAGCAGCCTTCTCAGGGGTGGCTCACCCCTCCACTTT. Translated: CASSLLRGGSPLHF.

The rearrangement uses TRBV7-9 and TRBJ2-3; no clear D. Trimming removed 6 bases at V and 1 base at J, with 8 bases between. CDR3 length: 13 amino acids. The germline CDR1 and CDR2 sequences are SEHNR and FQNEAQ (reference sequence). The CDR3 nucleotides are TGTGCCAGCAGGCTAACAGGCACAGATACGCAGTATTTT. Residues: CASRLTGTDTQYF.

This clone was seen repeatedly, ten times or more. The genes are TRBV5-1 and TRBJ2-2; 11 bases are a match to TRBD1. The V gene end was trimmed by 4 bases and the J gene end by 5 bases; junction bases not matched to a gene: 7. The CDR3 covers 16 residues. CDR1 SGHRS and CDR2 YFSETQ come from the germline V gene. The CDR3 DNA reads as TGCGCCAGCAGCCGCGGACAGGGGGCCAGGACCGGGGAGCTGTTTTTT. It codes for CASSRGQGARTGELFF. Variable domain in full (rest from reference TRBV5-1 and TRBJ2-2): KAGVTQTPRYLIKTRGQQVTLSCSPISGHRSVSWYQQTPGQGLQFLFEYFSETQRNKGNFPGRFSGRQFSNSRSEMNVSTLELGDSALYLCASSRGQGARTGELFFGEGSRLTVL.

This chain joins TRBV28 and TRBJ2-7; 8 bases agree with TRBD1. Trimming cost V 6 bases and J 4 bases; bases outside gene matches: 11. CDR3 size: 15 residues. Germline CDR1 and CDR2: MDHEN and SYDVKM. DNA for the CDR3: TGTGCCAGCAGGAACGGTAGGACAGGGTCTTACGAGCAGTACTTC. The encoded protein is CASRNGRTGSYEQYF.

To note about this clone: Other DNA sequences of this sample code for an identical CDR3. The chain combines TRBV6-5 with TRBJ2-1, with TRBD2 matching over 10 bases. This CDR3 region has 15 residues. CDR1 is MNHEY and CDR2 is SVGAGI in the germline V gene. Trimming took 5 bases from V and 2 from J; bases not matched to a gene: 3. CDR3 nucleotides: TGTGCCAGCAGTCCTACTAGCGGGACCTACAATGAGCAGTTCTTC. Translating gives CASSPTSGTYNEQFF.